This is a list of T cell receptor beta chains from one sample in a study of blood T cell repertoires in COVID-19. Measured with immunoSEQ multiplex PCR; TCRdb has only the in-frame clones, and not every one. In the table there are 90,000 to 150,000 clones, approximately 77% of which are singletons. Input material: peripheral blood. The receptors come from a human donor in a cohort sampled during active COVID-19. Both conserved end residues are part of each CDR3. D genes are given only for firm matches. Clone size is shown for a subset of rows, as once, few, many or a class of expanded clone.

D,size,J,V,DNA,CDR3
TRBD1,.,TRBJ2-5,TRBV5-1,TGCGCCAGCAGCCCCGGACAGGGGGGAGTAGAGACCCAGTACTTC,CASSPGQGGVETQYF
TRBD1,once,TRBJ2-1,TRBV28,TGTGCCAGCAGTTTCGGGCAGGGGGCCGAGATTGAGCAGTTCTTC,CASSFGQGAEIEQFF
.,few,TRBJ1-1,TRBV6-2/TRBV6-3,TGTGCCAGCAGTTACTCGAGACTGTTTGAAGCTTTCTTT,CASSYSRLFEAFF
.,.,TRBJ2-7,TRBV7-9,TGTGCCAGCAGCTTCCTAGCCCTCTACGAGCAGTACTTC,CASSFLALYEQYF
.,.,TRBJ2-5,TRBV27,TGTGCCAGCAAGGGTCCGGCCCGGGGGGAGACCCAGTACTTC,CASKGPARGETQYF
TRBD1,few,TRBJ2-2,TRBV15,TGTGCCACCAGCCGGGACAGGGGATCCGGGGAGCTGTTTTTT,CATSRDRGSGELFF
.,.,TRBJ1-6,TRBV6-5,TGTGCCAGCAGTTACTCGAGGACAGCGATAACGTCACCCCTCCACTTT,CASSYSRTAITSPLHF
.,.,TRBJ1-1,TRBV10-1,TGCGCCAGCAGTGCACAGAAGAACACTGAAGCTTTCTTT,CASSAQKNTEAFF
.,.,TRBJ2-2,TRBV18,TGTGCCAGCTCACCACCCTTAGGGGAGCTGTTTTTT,CASSPPLGELFF
TRBD1,.,TRBJ1-1,TRBV7-9,TGTGCCAGCAGCCCGGACAGGGAGGTCACTGAAGCTTTCTTT,CASSPDREVTEAFF
.,.,TRBJ2-5,TRBV5-4,TGTGCCAGCAGCAGAATCCAGGGTAGAGAGACCCAGTACTTC,CASSRIQGRETQYF
TRBD1,.,TRBJ1-2,TRBV29-1,TGCAGCGCTCTAGGGACAGGGGGCGTAGGGTATGGCTACACCTTC,CSALGTGGVGYGYTF
.,.,TRBJ1-1,TRBV27,TGTGCCAGCAGTTTGTCAGGCCCCGCGACTGAAGCTTTCTTT,CASSLSGPATEAFF
.,.,TRBJ1-6,TRBV27,TGTGCCAGCAGTTTAACGGCTCCAGGACTGAAGTCGAGCTCCTATAATTCACCCCTCCACTTT,CASSLTAPGLKSSSYNSPLHF
TRBD2,.,TRBJ2-7,TRBV9,TGTGCCAGCAGCGAACCCGGGACTAGCGCCGAGCAGTACTTC,CASSEPGTSAEQYF
TRBD2,.,TRBJ2-7,TRBV6-5,TGTGCCAGCACCATTAGCGGGAGGGCCAACGAGCAGTACTTC,CASTISGRANEQYF
.,.,TRBJ2-2,TRBV19,TGTGCCAGTAGTATGGACGTCACAGGGTTCGACACCGGGGAGCTGTTTTTT,CASSMDVTGFDTGELFF
.,.,TRBJ1-1,TRBV11-3,TGTGCCAGCAGCTTGGGGCCTTTGAACACTGAAGCTTTCTTT,CASSLGPLNTEAFF
.,.,TRBJ2-7,TRBV27,TGTGCCAGCAGTTTATACTCGAGAGGGGGAGAGCAGTACTTC,CASSLYSRGGEQYF
TRBD1,.,TRBJ2-7,TRBV6-5,TGTGCCAGCAGACAACAGGGGATCGGGCCCGAGCAGTACTTC,CASRQQGIGPEQYF
TRBD2,.,TRBJ2-7,TRBV7-6,TGTGCCAGCAGCTTAGAGGCTAGCGGGAGTTCCTACGAGCAGTACTTC,CASSLEASGSSYEQYF
.,.,TRBJ2-1,TRBV7-9,TGTGCCAGCAGCTTAGCGGTTACGACAAACAATGAGCAGTTCTTC,CASSLAVTTNNEQFF
.,.,TRBJ2-2,TRBV14,TGTGCCAGCAGCCAAGCCGACTACACCGGGGAGCTGTTTTTT,CASSQADYTGELFF
.,.,TRBJ1-5,TRBV28,TGTGCCAGCAGTTTAACGGCAGGGTATCAGCCCCAGCATTTT,CASSLTAGYQPQHF
.,.,TRBJ1-1,TRBV27,TGTGCCAGCAGTTTATCGTCGGGGGACCTTGAAGCTTTCTTT,CASSLSSGDLEAFF
.,.,TRBJ2-2,TRBV6-5,TGTGCCAGCGACAAGTACAGAGACACCGGGGAGCTGTTTTTT,CASDKYRDTGELFF
.,few,TRBJ2-7,TRBV7-2,TGTGCCAGCAGCTTAAGGACAGCCCTACGAGGGCAGTACTTC,CASSLRTALRGQYF
TRBD1,.,TRBJ2-1,TRBV11-2,TGTGCCAGCAGTACACCGGGACAGTCCTACAATGAGCAGTTCTTC,CASSTPGQSYNEQFF
.,.,TRBJ1-5,TRBV5-1,TGCGCCAGCAGCTTCAGCCAGGGCGGTGCGCCCCAGCATTTT,CASSFSQGGAPQHF
.,.,TRBJ1-1,TRBV28,TGTGCCAGCAGGGTTAGGGGCGGCGCTGAAGCTTTCTTT,CASRVRGGAEAFF
TRBD2,.,TRBJ2-1,TRBV5-1,TGCGCCAGCAGCTTGACCACTAGCGGGCTATACAATGAGCAGTTCTTC,CASSLTTSGLYNEQFF
.,.,TRBJ1-1,TRBV29-1,TGCAGCGTTGAAGGTTGGGACAAGAACACTGAAGCTTTCTTT,CSVEGWDKNTEAFF
.,.,TRBJ2-7,TRBV19,TGTGCCAGTAGTACCACCGGGACAAGGTACGAGCAGTACTTC,CASSTTGTRYEQYF
TRBD2,once,TRBJ2-7,TRBV4-1,TGCGCCAGCAGCCAAGATGATAGTAGCGGGCGGTACGAGCAGTACTTC,CASSQDDSSGRYEQYF
.,.,TRBJ1-1,TRBV6-5,TGTGCCAGCAGTTACGGGGGGATGAACACTGAAGCTTTCTTT,CASSYGGMNTEAFF
.,few,TRBJ2-5,TRBV5-6,TGTGCCAGCAGCTTGGTTACAGTCCAAGAGACCCAGTACTTC,CASSLVTVQETQYF